This entry lists 6 T cell receptor beta chains sequenced from one sample in a study of blood T cell repertoires in COVID-19. Profiled with immunoSEQ multiplex PCR; TCRdb holds only in-frame clones, not every one. The sample records 350,000 to 550,000 clones, around 88% being singletons. The sequencing sample was made of peripheral blood. The receptors shown here come from a woman in her thirties with acute or convalescent COVID-19.

The chain carries TRBV18 and TRBJ1-1, with 11 bases matching TRBD1. This CDR3 region has 15 residues. Losses at the gene ends were 4 bases for V and 1 base for J; bases not matched to a gene: 2. Per germline, CDR1 KGHSH and CDR2 LQKENI. The CDR3 is CASSRGQGANTEAFF. The CDR3 DNA is TGTGCCAGCTCACGCGGACAGGGGGCGAACACTGAAGCTTTCTTT.

This clone was counted only a few times. The chain carries TRBV7-9 and TRBJ1-5; 8 nucleotides line up with TRBD1. Germline V gene data show CDR1 as SEHNR and CDR2 as FQNEAQ (reference sequence). This CDR3 contains 15 residues. J gave up 3 bases and V 1 base, and 2 bases lay outside the gene matches. CDR3 sequence (DNA): TGTGCCAGCAGCTTAGAGGGACAGGACAATCAGCCCCAGCATTTT. Translated: CASSLEGQDNQPQHF.

V and J are TRBV11-2 and TRBJ2-1, with a tentative D call TRBD1 (5 bases). Germline CDR1 reads SGHAT; CDR2 reads FQNNGV. Trimming removed 3 bases from V and 0 bases from J, with 12 bases in between. This CDR3 region has 16 residues. This chain's CDR3 is CASSLKQENSYNEQFF. CDR3 bases: TGTGCCAGCAGCTTGAAACAGGAGAACTCCTACAATGAGCAGTTCTTC. Complete variable domain (other parts from reference TRBV11-2 and TRBJ2-1): EAGVAQSPRYKIIEKRQSVAFWCNPISGHATLYWYQQILGQGPKLLIQFQNNGVVDDSQLPKDRFSAERLKGVDSTLKIQPAKLEDSAVYLCASSLKQENSYNEQFFGPGTRLTVL.

The chain has TRBV12-3 or TRBV12-4 and TRBJ2-7; D might be TRBD2 (5 bases). Trimming cost V 4 bases and J 2 bases, with 9 bases left between them. The CDR3 is made up of 13 amino acids. The CDR3 loop reads CASSSFGTYEQYF. The DNA for the CDR3 is TGTGCCAGCAGTTCCTTCGGGACCTACGAGCAGTACTTC.

The chain employs TRBV7-6 and TRBJ2-2; 16 bases align to TRBD2. Germline V gives CDR1 SGHVS, CDR2 FNYEAQ. Unmatched junction bases numbered 9, after V lost 5 bases and J lost 6 bases. The CDR3 extends over 18 amino acids. CDR3 sequence: CASSRGLAGGPVAGELFF. Written as DNA, the CDR3 is TGTGCCAGCAGCCGGGGACTAGCGGGGGGGCCAGTCGCCGGGGAGCTGTTTTTT.

The chain has TRBV4-1 and TRBJ2-3, with TRBD2 matching 10 bases. Looked up from germline, CDR1 is MGHRA and CDR2 is YSYEKL. CDR3 length: 18 residues. The V segment lost 5 bases and the J segment 3 bases; nucleotides outside the gene matches: 14. The CDR3 DNA follows: TGCGCCAGCAGCTACGGACTAGCGGCCAGAAAGGGAACAGATACGCAGTATTTT. Translating it yields CASSYGLAARKGTDTQYF.